The clone carrying this TCR beta chain is deemed large by its frequency. Its antigen remains unknown. Profiling of CSF cells used 10X single-cell V(D)J plus 5' expression. TCRdb reanalyzed the 10x single-cell sequencing reads and collapses them to one entry per CDR3 protein, without DNA. The record lists roughly 940 distinct CDR3 sequences, of which the ten most abundant hold approximately 15%. Germline CDR1 LNHDA, CDR2 SQIVND (reference sequence). The CDR3 is made up of 14 amino acids. The data derive from a study of CD8 T cells in cerebrospinal fluid in Alzheimer's disease. Study-level results: EBV-specific TCRs in cerebrospinal fluid reportedly do not establish a causal EBV–Alzheimer's link. In mild cognitive impairment or Alzheimer's disease, the biggest CSF clone made up more TCRs than in controls.

All participants were free of acute infectious disease and in good physical condition. J is TRBJ2-3 and V is TRBV19; TCRdb's D gene call, TRBD1, goes unchecked for lack of DNA. The sequenced material came from cerebrospinal fluid. This TCR was recovered from a human donor in good health. CDR3 sequence reads: CASSIRQYTDTQYF.